The 15 T cell receptor beta chains below were found in one sample sequenced in a study of blood T cell repertoires in COVID-19. Repertoires were generated with immunoSEQ multiplex PCR, while TCRdb's copy carries only in-frame clones and drops some. The sample lists 170,000 or so clones; about 75% were seen once. The sequenced sample consisted of peripheral blood. These receptors all stem from a woman in her sixties or seventies with acute or convalescent COVID-19.

The rearrangement uses TRBV6-1 and TRBJ1-5; 8 bases are shared with TRBD1. The V segment lost 3 bases and the J segment 3 bases; nucleotides outside the gene matches: 4. The CDR3 has 15 residues. Per the germline V gene, CDR1 is MNHNS and CDR2 is SASEGT. Written as DNA, the CDR3 is TGTGCCAGCAGTGACGCAGGGGGCCTCAATCAGCCCCAGCATTTT. Amino acids: CASSDAGGLNQPQHF.

The genes are TRBV30 and TRBJ1-1; 8 nucleotides match TRBD1. The CDR3 is made up of 13 amino acids. From germline, CDR1 is GTSNPN and CDR2 SVGIG (reference sequence). V lost 6 bases and J lost 5; bases outside the gene matches: 8. The CDR3 spells CACPRGPGTEAFF. The CDR3 DNA reads as TGTGCCTGCCCCAGGGGGCCGGGGACTGAAGCTTTCTTT.

The chain has TRBV5-6 and TRBJ2-3, with 10 positions matching TRBD1. V was clipped by 4 bases and J by 3 bases; unmatched bases: 5. Germline loops: CDR1 SGHDT, CDR2 YYEEEE. The CDR3 spans 15 residues. Here the CDR3 DNA reads TGTGCCAGCAGCCTCCCGGGACAGGGGACAGATACGCAGTATTTT. Amino acid sequence: CASSLPGQGTDTQYF. The variable domain in full, with the rest retrieved from reference TRBV5-6 and TRBJ2-3, is DAGVTQSPTHLIKTRGQQVTLRCSPKSGHDTVSWYQQALGQGPQFIFQYYEEEERQRGNFPDRFSGHQFPNYSSELNVNALLLGDSALYLCASSLPGQGTDTQYFGPGTRLTVL.

The V and J genes are TRBV10-2 and TRBJ2-3, with 10 bases that match TRBD1. Germline lookup yields CDR1 WSHSY and CDR2 SAAADI. V dropped 4 bases and J dropped 6; count of bases not matched to a gene: 4. CDR3 length equals 14 residues. The CDR3 is CASSGDRGGDTQYF. CDR3 nucleotides: TGCGCCAGCAGTGGGGACAGGGGAGGGGATACGCAGTATTTT.

On this clone: A much larger clone differs from this one at a single base, so this may be a read error. The same CDR3 can be traced to other DNA sequences in this sample. The chain is built from TRBV5-6 and TRBJ2-5; D uncertain. V was clipped by 4 bases and J by 3 bases, with 4 bases between them. Per germline, CDR1 SGHDT and CDR2 YYEEEE. The CDR3 is made up of 11 amino acids. The CDR3 DNA reads as TGTGCCAGCAGCCGAGAAGAGACCCAGTACTTC. This translates into CASSREETQYF. Variable domain in full (rest from reference TRBV5-6 and TRBJ2-5): DAGVTQSPTHLIKTRGQQVTLRCSPKSGHDTVSWYQQALGQGPQFIFQYYEEEERQRGNFPDRFSGHQFPNYSSELNVNALLLGDSALYLCASSREETQYFGPGTRLLVL.

The chain recombines TRBV5-1 with TRBJ1-6; 12 nucleotides match TRBD1. Germline V lookup: CDR1 SGHRS, CDR2 YFSETQ. The CDR3 sequence is 17 residues long. With 4 bases clipped from V and 9 bases from J, the junction kept 11 bases outside the gene matches. The CDR3 DNA is TGCGCCAGCAGCCCTGGGACAGGGGGCGCAGGCCGTTCACCCCTCCACTTT. It is translated as CASSPGTGGAGRSPLHF.

V and J are TRBV24-1 and TRBJ2-3; 9 bases map to TRBD1. The CDR3 totals 14 residues. Germline V CDR1 and CDR2: KGHDR, SFDVKD. Germline trimming cut 7 bases from V and 7 bases from J; bases unmatched to any gene: 8. The CDR3 DNA follows: TGTGCCACCAGCCCGGGACAGGGCACGAATACGCAGTATTTT. Its protein product is CATSPGQGTNTQYF.

The V call is TRBV12-5, the J call TRBJ2-2; 7 positions match TRBD2. The CDR3 is 17 amino acids. Germline lookup yields CDR1 LGHNT and CDR2 FRNRAP. V lost 2 bases to trimming and J lost 3 bases; unmatched junction nucleotides: 9. CDR3 amino acids: CASGLIASGRYTGELFF. The CDR3 DNA reads TGTGCTAGTGGTTTGATCGCTAGCGGACGTTACACCGGGGAGCTGTTTTTT.

In this sample, this clone turned up a few times. V is TRBV3-1 (or the pseudogene TRBV3-2) and J is TRBJ1-4; maybe TRBD1 (6 bases). Germline assignment: CDR1 LGHDT and CDR2 YNNKEL (reference sequence). V was pared by 0 bases and J by 14 bases, with 19 bases between. This CDR3 region has 15 residues. The CDR3 DNA reads TGTGCCAGCAGCCAAGACGGTGCAGGGGCCGCGAGTCTGTTTTTT. Protein: CASSQDGAGAASLFF.

V and J are TRBV24-1 and TRBJ2-7; 9 nucleotides align to TRBD1. CDR1 and CDR2 (germline): KGHDR, SFDVKD. Losses at the gene ends were 2 bases for V and 3 bases for J; bases not matched to a gene: 7. The CDR3 has 16 amino acids. The CDR3 sequence: CATSDSRTGAGYEQYF. Here the CDR3 DNA reads TGTGCCACCAGTGATTCGCGGACAGGGGCGGGCTACGAGCAGTACTTC.

This chain uses TRBV19 with TRBJ1-5; 8 bases line up with TRBD1. With V trimmed by 9 bases and J by 10 bases, 11 bases remained unmatched. This CDR3 is 13 amino acids long. Germline CDR1 and CDR2: LNHDA and SQIVND (reference sequence). CDR3 bases: TGTGCCAGCATGACAGGGGCGGTAGGACCCCAGCATTTT. Translating it yields CASMTGAVGPQHF.

This chain uses TRBV29-1 with TRBJ2-2; 9 nucleotides agree with TRBD1. The CDR3 totals 13 residues. Germline CDR1 is SQVTM and CDR2 is ANQGSEA. With 6 bases clipped from V and 4 bases from J, the junction kept 3 bases outside the gene matches. The CDR3 region is CSVRDRVTGELFF. The CDR3 DNA reads as TGCAGCGTCCGGGACAGGGTCACCGGGGAGCTGTTTTTT.

The chain couples TRBV3-1 (or the pseudogene TRBV3-2) to TRBJ2-7, with D uncertain. Trimming removed 2 bases from V and 6 bases from J, with 11 bases in between. This CDR3 region has 13 residues. Germline V gives CDR1 LGHDT, CDR2 YNNKEL (reference sequence). CDR3 sequence: CASSQSSIFEQYF. The CDR3 nucleotides read TGTGCCAGCAGCCAAAGCTCCATATTCGAGCAGTACTTC.

The genes are TRBV7-3 and TRBJ2-5; D may be TRBD1 (5 bases). The V gene lost 5 bases and the J gene lost 7 bases, with 14 bases spanning the gap. The CDR3 runs to 13 residues. The V gene's germline CDR1 is SGHTA and CDR2 FQGTGA. The CDR3 reads CASSLLPQGTQYF. CDR3 in DNA: TGTGCCAGCAGCCTATTACCCCAGGGGACCCAGTACTTC.

The CDR3 reads CASSQDTGFNQPQHF. Written as DNA, the CDR3 is TGTGCCAGCAGCCAAGATACGGGGTTCAATCAGCCCCAGCATTTT. The rearrangement uses TRBV3-1 (or the pseudogene TRBV3-2) and TRBJ1-5; D remains ambiguous. CDR3 length: 15 residues. Germline loops: CDR1 LGHDT, CDR2 YNNKEL (reference sequence). Trimming stripped 0 bases from V and 3 bases from J, with 9 bases between.